The entry below gives a single T cell receptor (beta chain) sequence along with its context. A read error may produce the germline difference seen at one junction end. The sample is drawn from a study of blood T cell repertoires in COVID-19. The CDR3 contains 12 residues. Germline CDR1 and CDR2: SGHVS and FQNEAQ. The table came from immunoSEQ multiplex PCR; TCRdb's copy has only in-frame clones and leaves some out. The table records some 22,000 clones, 70% to 90% of them present only once. The sample consisted of peripheral blood. The V call is TRBV7-8, the J call TRBJ2-2; possible D gene TRBD2, 5 bases. This receptor was obtained from a man aged 70-80 years with COVID-19, enrolled during active disease. CDR3 in amino acids: CASSLASGELFF. For the CDR3, the DNA is TGTGCCAGCAGCCTAGCCTCCGGGGAGCTGTTTTTT.